A single TCR beta chain is shown here with its context. This receptor's antigen is unknown. A much larger clone lies one base from this, so it may be a read error. Library construction relied on 5' RACE. The sequencing machine was an Illumina HiSeq 2500. The second PCR ran for roughly 7 to 11 cycles and used a J-beta primer mix along with a sample-barcoded 5' primer. Each TCR beta cDNA molecule received a unique molecular identifier from a template-switch 5' adaptor carrying 12 random nucleotides. Each sample yielded at least 3 million CDR3-containing paired-end reads. All of the RNA was converted into first-strand cDNA using the Mint cDNA synthesis kit, with a TRBC-specific oligonucleotide serving as the primer. Following uracil-DNA glycosylase treatment, all cDNA underwent a first 18-cycle PCR with the universal primers M1SS and BC2_uni_R. The authors' pipeline ran thus. For normalization, 1 million high-quality reads, each with a distinct molecular identifier, were randomly selected from each sample. Instead of being binned into consensus sequences, reads that shared molecular identifiers were thrown out. MiTCR, with a Q25 quality threshold and the strictest error-elimination algorithm, was used for CDR3 identification, clonotype clustering and error correction. A nonparametric unseen species model using Euler transformation provided a lower-bound estimate of total TCR beta diversity. The raw public data were reprocessed by TCRdb itself: fastp quality trimming at Q25, MiXCR clonotype calling, in-frame beta chains only. Each CDR3 protein appears once, grouped with its most common genes and DNA. The V and J calls follow TCRdb's processing rather than the paper's. The sample contains some 930,000 distinct CDR3 sequences, roughly 28% of them found a single time. Jointly, the top ten make up roughly a tenth of the sample.

From the cysteine through the phenylalanine, the CDR3 covers 16 amino acids. The kept DNA is CDR3 alone, 48 bases in frame from the first base. CDR1 and CDR2, looked up from the germline V gene (reference sequence), are LGHDT and YNNKEL. Relative to germline, V is 4 bases shorter and J is 2 bases shorter, with 16 bases between their ends. This sample is part of a study of blood T cells in healthy people across ages (dated by TCRdb to about 2015). Concerning the study at large: In model experiments, template switching captured roughly one uniquely barcoded TCR beta cDNA molecule for every two T cells. Using the same blood draw, the study looked at two additional independent replicas of 1 million unique cDNA reads for two donors, one aged 18 to 30 and the other aged 80 or older. To track age-related changes in TCR beta repertoire diversity, the study relied on deep sequencing normalized with unique cDNA molecular identifiers. Four age groups were formed from the donors: young (average approximately 15 years), middle-aged (just under 40), aged (under 70) and long-lived (approximately 80). The investigation overall reported the following: Compared with the aged group, the long-lived group had more naive CD4+ T cells, fewer expanded clones and increased TCR diversity, suggesting age selection. Since profiling was done on bulk unsorted PBMCs, naive and antigen-experienced compartments could not be conclusively compared. A strong correlation was found between observed TCR beta diversity and the percentage of naive T cells measured by flow cytometry. Observed TCR beta diversity per million T cells fell roughly linearly with age, and a significant reduction was already apparent by age roughly 40. Because the CMV infection status of the donors was unknown, age-related changes in expanded clonotypes may potentially have been confounded. Total diversity estimates from one million sequenced T cells were considered lower bounds and underestimates.

The approximately 41 donors, aged about 6 to 90 years, were systemically healthy Caucasian individuals from Russia. Ten milliliters of peripheral blood were drawn from each donor into EDTA-treated Vacutainer tubes. PBMCs were isolated by Ficoll-Paque density-gradient centrifugation, with at least 6 million obtained per sample. Trizol reagent was used to extract total RNA from the PBMCs, yielding at least 5 micrograms per sample. For every donor, flow cytometry on a PBMC aliquot measured the percentage of naive CD45RAhigh/CD27high T cells. These data were also filed under a second study, of T cells of mothers and their children. The second study reports: Nine systemically healthy Caucasian individuals, comprising three mothers and their six children, were included as donors. cDNA synthesis consumed the entire amount of extracted RNA, loaded at about 1.5 ug RNA in each 15 ul reaction. In the second PCR, sample barcodes and 2-4 random nucleotides were introduced via the M1S primer. Each mother yielded over 8.5 million TCR beta CDR3 reads and each child about 3 million reads. Thymic selection shapes the output of TCR recombination in a similar way in related and unrelated pairs, and inherited differences have a minor effect. Normalized repertoire overlap was always slightly but never significantly higher in related than unrelated mother-child pairs. With a sensitivity of approximately 100 clones per million clonotypes, no persistent microchimeric T cell clones were detected. The study used deep NGS to compare TCR beta repertoires of mothers and children, seeking features distinguishing related mother-child pairs from unrelated individuals. The mean age was about 37 +/- 4 years for the mothers and about 10 +/- 4 years for the children. After adapter ligation with NEBNext reagents, the libraries were sequenced on Illumina HiSeq 2000 with 100+100 nt paired-end reads. Mother and child libraries were prepared a month apart and sequenced in separate runs to prevent cross-contamination. For each donor, somewhere between 500,000 and 2,000,000 distinct TCR beta clonotypes were identified. Naive TCR beta clonotypes were estimated from low-frequency clonotypes matched to each donor's FACS-determined naive share, without sorting.

What was sequenced was blood. The TCR sequence derives from a woman aged 40-49 years in good health. The rearrangement combines TRBV3-1 with TRBJ2-3; the D region may be TRBD1 or TRBD2, each matching 7 bases equally. CDR3 region: CASSREAGQLTDTQYF. The sequenced DNA: TGTGCCAGCAGCCGAGAAGCGGGACAGCTCACAGATACGCAGTATTTT.